The T cell receptor beta chain under discussion was sequenced for a study of human T cells and chemical hapten exposure. Study information: Women made up most patients, who had alopecia areata, totalis or universalis.

What the library attached to individual cDNA molecules were unique molecular identifiers. TCRdb called the RACE reads again in MiXCR, with one record for every CDR3 protein. The sample has roughly 92,000 distinct CDR3 sequences; roughly 11% are singletons. This clonotype was observed at least ten times. The time point: patch test 2, 6 weeks after DPC sensitization. As for treatment: therapeutic diphenylcyclopropenone sensitization with weekly scalp DPC. Source: whole blood, taken in connection with sensitization to the hapten diphenylcyclopropenone (DPC). The sequence came from a woman aged 40 to 49 with alopecia areata. Some clones in this sample may be carry-over from other donors' samples.

This CDR3 reads CASSVAQKNTEAFF. The CDR3 DNA follows: TGTGCCAGCAGCGTAGCACAAAAGAACACTGAAGCTTTCTTT. This chain connects TRBV9 to TRBJ1-1; D is ambiguous. The length of the CDR3 is 14 residues. Germline V gives CDR1 SGDLS, CDR2 YYNGEE. With 0 bases removed from V and 1 base from J, the gap between germline ends came to 7 bases.